These T cell receptor beta chains were read from a single sample in a study of immune evolution from preneoplasia to lung adenocarcinoma. The table came from immunoSEQ multiplex PCR; TCRdb's copy has only in-frame clones and leaves some out. The sample contains thousands of clones, roughly four fifths of which appear only once. The sequencing input was FFPE invasive lung adenocarcinoma tissue. These receptors were taken from a person aged 50-75 years with lung adenocarcinoma. Each CDR3 is given with its conserved first and last residue. A D gene is named only where the DNA matches it firmly. Only part of the rows carry a size: once, few, many, or a class if the clone is expanded.

v_call	j_call	clone_size	d_call	cdr3_nt	cdr3_aa
TRBV7-3	TRBJ2-3	NA	NA	TGTGCCAGCAGCTCCAGACCGGTTGGTGATACGCAGTATTTT	CASSSRPVGDTQYF
TRBV10-3	TRBJ2-5	NA	TRBD1	TGTGCCATCTCTCGGGACAGGGGAAGGGAGACCCAGTACTTC	CAISRDRGRETQYF
TRBV6-5	TRBJ2-2	NA	TRBD2	TGTGCCAGCAGTTTGGGACTAGCGGTAAACACCGGGGAGCTGTTTTTT	CASSLGLAVNTGELFF
TRBV5-1	TRBJ2-5	few	TRBD1	TGCGCCAGCAGCCGGACAGGGGGCGCCCCGGAGACCCAGTACTTC	CASSRTGGAPETQYF
TRBV9	TRBJ2-3	NA	TRBD2	TGTGCCAGCAGCGTACAGCGGGAGGGCTCGAGAGATACGCAGTATTTT	CASSVQREGSRDTQYF
TRBV7-6	TRBJ2-1	NA	NA	TGTGCCAGCAGCTTAGTAGGGGCCGTCCCGGGAAATGAGCAGTTCTTC	CASSLVGAVPGNEQFF
TRBV5-4	TRBJ2-5	NA	TRBD2	TGTGCCAGCAGCACCTTACTAGCGGACCAAGAGACCCAGTACTTC	CASSTLLADQETQYF
TRBV4-1	TRBJ2-3	NA	NA	TGCGCCAGCAGCGGGGGGTGGACAGATACGCAGTATTTT	CASSGGWTDTQYF
TRBV21-1	TRBJ2-1	NA	NA	TGTGCCAGCAGATCGGGAGGGCAGGATGAGCAGTTCTTC	CASRSGGQDEQFF
TRBV11-3	TRBJ2-2	NA	NA	TGTGCCAGCAGCTCCAGATTCGGGGAGCTGTTTTTT	CASSSRFGELFF
TRBV6-6	TRBJ2-7	NA	NA	TGTGCCAGCAGTTTCCCGACCGATTCCAGTGACCAGTACTTC	CASSFPTDSSDQYF
TRBV28	TRBJ1-2	NA	NA	TGTGCCAGCAGTCCCCGTCTCGGGGGCTATGGCTACACCTTC	CASSPRLGGYGYTF
TRBV5-4	TRBJ2-7	NA	NA	TGTGCCAGCAGAGCAAACTCCCTCGGCGGTTCAAACTCCTACGAGCAGTACTTC	CASRANSLGGSNSYEQYF
TRBV11-3	TRBJ2-1	NA	TRBD2	TGTGCCAGCAGCTTAGGTCTAGCGGGAGGGGAGCAGTTCTTC	CASSLGLAGGEQFF
TRBV28	TRBJ1-1	NA	NA	TGTGCCAGCAGTCCACCGGGACCCACGGGTGAAGCTTTCTTT	CASSPPGPTGEAFF
TRBV28	TRBJ2-7	once	NA	TGTGCCAGCAGCCTCCCGACTTCCTACGAGCAGTACTTC	CASSLPTSYEQYF
TRBV7-9	TRBJ2-6	few	NA	TGTGCCAGCAGCTGGGGTATATCTGGGGCCAACGTCCTGACTTTC	CASSWGISGANVLTF
TRBV6-4	TRBJ1-2	NA	TRBD1	TGTGCCAGCCAAGGGACAGCGGGTCATGGTGGCTACACCTTC	CASQGTAGHGGYTF
TRBV4-1	TRBJ2-1	NA	TRBD2	TGCGCCAGCAGCCAAGTGGGGGGGTTGCGGGATGAGCAGTTCTTC	CASSQVGGLRDEQFF
TRBV5-6	TRBJ2-3	NA	NA	TGTGCCAGCAGCCCGGCAGGGGGGACGGATACGCAGTATTTT	CASSPAGGTDTQYF
TRBV4-1	TRBJ2-1	few	TRBD2	TGCGCCAGCAGCCATCCGGGACTAGCGGGAGGGCCTACCTACAATGAGCAGTTCTTC	CASSHPGLAGGPTYNEQFF
TRBV6-1	TRBJ1-4	few	NA	TGTGCCAGCAGTGTAGCCATGAAAGGGGTGCTAGGGTTCGATGAAAAACTGTTTTTT	CASSVAMKGVLGFDEKLFF
TRBV21-1	TRBJ1-2	once	NA	TGTGCCAGCCAACCGGGACAGGACTATGGCTACACCTTC	CASQPGQDYGYTF
TRBV15	TRBJ1-1	NA	NA	TGTGCCACCAGCAGTACCCTAGGGTGGTACACTGAAGCTTTCTTT	CATSSTLGWYTEAFF
TRBV10-3	TRBJ2-6	NA	TRBD2	TGTGCCATCAGTGACGAACTAGCGGGAGGATTGTATGGGGCCAACGTCCTGACTTTC	CAISDELAGGLYGANVLTF
TRBV7-9	TRBJ2-5	NA	TRBD1	TGTGCCAGCAGCTTAGAGGGGGACAGGAGGGAGACCCAGTACTTC	CASSLEGDRRETQYF
TRBV7-3	TRBJ1-3	NA	NA	TGTGCCAGCAGCTTCGGCGCGGCAGGTTCTGGAAACACCATATATTTT	CASSFGAAGSGNTIYF
TRBV10-1	TRBJ2-7	NA	NA	TGCGCCAGCAATGGGGGGCAGGATGCCTACGAGCAGTACTTC	CASNGGQDAYEQYF
TRBV7-3	TRBJ2-2	few	NA	TGTGCCAGCAGCTTAAACCCCCCGGGGTTCGGGTCTGGGGAGCTGTTTTTT	CASSLNPPGFGSGELFF
TRBV5-5	TRBJ2-7	NA	NA	TGTGCCAGCAGCTCAAGCTGGACCCCCGAGTACGAGCAGTACTTC	CASSSSWTPEYEQYF
TRBV1	TRBJ2-5	NA	NA	TGCACCAGCAGCCAAGGCAGCAACCGACAAGAGACCCAGTACTTC	CTSSQGSNRQETQYF
TRBV2	TRBJ2-7	NA	NA	TGTGCCAGCAGTGAATGGGACTCACCCTACGAGCAGTACTTC	CASSEWDSPYEQYF
TRBV21-1	TRBJ2-7	NA	NA	TGTGCCAGCAGGCCCAGACTAGCGGTTGTCTACGAGCAGTACTTC	CASRPRLAVVYEQYF
TRBV4-1	TRBJ2-4	NA	TRBD2	TGCGCCAGCAGCCGAACCCCGGGACTAGCGGGAGGGGAGATAGCCAAAAACATTCAGTACTTC	CASSRTPGLAGGEIAKNIQYF
TRBV11-3	TRBJ1-1	NA	NA	TGTGCCAGCAGTTTACAGGTCAACACGAGAGCTTTCTTT	CASSLQVNTRAFF
TRBV5-4	TRBJ2-7	NA	TRBD1	TGTGCCAGCAGCACCCGCGCACAGGGGGCCCCCTACGAGCAGTACTTC	CASSTRAQGAPYEQYF
TRBV2	TRBJ2-5	NA	TRBD2	TGTGCCAGCAGTGAAGCTAGCGGGAGTTGGGAGACCCAGTACTTC	CASSEASGSWETQYF
TRBV30	TRBJ2-7	once	NA	TGTGCCTGGAGGCGGACAGCGACCGGGGGCGAGCAGTACTTC	CAWRRTATGGEQYF
TRBV9	TRBJ2-2	NA	NA	TGTGCCAGCAGCGTAACAAGCAACACCGGGGAGCTGTTTTTT	CASSVTSNTGELFF
TRBV14	TRBJ2-7	NA	NA	TGTGCCAGCAGCCCGGGCCTTTACGAGCAGTACTTC	CASSPGLYEQYF
TRBV6-6	TRBJ2-1	NA	TRBD2	TGTGCCAGCAGTTTGATTAGCGGGAGCTCCTACAATGAGCAGTTCTTC	CASSLISGSSYNEQFF
TRBV29-1	TRBJ1-1	NA	NA	TGCAGCGCTAGGTCGGGGACCACTGAAGCTTTCTTT	CSARSGTTEAFF
TRBV5-1	TRBJ2-3	once	NA	TGCGCCAGCAGCCTCGGACTAGGGGGGACAGATACGCAGTATTTT	CASSLGLGGTDTQYF
TRBV5-4	TRBJ2-5	NA	TRBD1	TGTGCCAGCAGCACAGGACAGGGGGCGCCAGAGACCCAGTACTTC	CASSTGQGAPETQYF
TRBV19	TRBJ1-5	NA	NA	TGTGCCAGTCGCCGCCCGGGGGCTAGGAGCAATCAGCCCCAGCATTTT	CASRRPGARSNQPQHF
TRBV7-8	TRBJ1-4	NA	NA	TGTGCCAGCAGCATACTAGGGTTTAATGAAAAACTGTTTTTT	CASSILGFNEKLFF
TRBV28	TRBJ1-2	once	NA	TGTGCCAGCTCCCGCGAGGCCATTAACTATGGCTACACCTTC	CASSREAINYGYTF
TRBV6-6	TRBJ2-7	NA	TRBD2	TGTGCCAGCAGTTACTCGTTAACGGGAGGGATCAACGAGCAGTACTTC	CASSYSLTGGINEQYF
TRBV6-5	TRBJ2-1	few	NA	TGTGCCAGCAGACGGGATGCTTACAATGAGCAGTTCTTC	CASRRDAYNEQFF
TRBV5-1	TRBJ1-2	NA	TRBD1	TGCGCCAGCAGTAGGGACAGGGGGTCGGAAGGCTACACCTTC	CASSRDRGSEGYTF